This T cell receptor beta chain appears in the sequencing data of a study of radiation and T cells in renal cell carcinoma. Study at large: Nephrectomy followed 15 Gy stereotactic body radiation by 4 weeks. Study conclusions and caveats: Baseline intratumoral clonotype presence is unknown without pretreatment biopsies.

This clone was seen many times. Its antigen is currently unknown. The V and J ends lost 0 bases and 6 bases respectively, with 12 bases between them. Germline assignment: CDR1 SGHDN and CDR2 FVKESK. The CDR3 loop spans 15 amino acids. Measured with immunoSEQ multiplex PCR; TCRdb has only the in-frame clones, and not every one. The repertoire holds some 100,000 clones, with over 75% as singletons. Time point reported: baseline pretreatment blood. Treatment in this sample: 15 Gy SBRT to primary tumor, nephrectomy 4 weeks later. After SBRT, blood was collected at 2 and 4 weeks, plus baseline. The tumor was a clear cell renal cell carcinoma.

The chain recombines TRBV14 with TRBJ2-1; the D call may be TRBD1 or TRBD2 (6 bases each). Material: blood, obtained from a patient whose treatment included radiotherapy and nephrectomy. This clonotype originated in a man in his 60s with renal cell carcinoma. CDR3 sequence reads: CASSQERGTGNEQFF. CDR3 coding DNA: TGTGCCAGCAGCCAAGAGAGGGGGACTGGCAATGAGCAGTTCTTC.